The text below deals with one T cell receptor (beta chain). Its antigen remains unidentified. Using a J-beta primer mix together with a sample-barcoded 5' primer, a second PCR was run for roughly 6 to 11 cycles. One entry per CDR3 protein results from TCRdb running MiXCR on the 5' RACE reads. The sample yields about 1,800,000 distinct CDR3 sequences, roughly 30% seen once. V trimming: 6 bases; J trimming: 11 bases; junction bases outside the gene matches: 12. The CDR3 totals 13 residues. The germline V gene encodes CDR1 DFQATT and CDR2 SNEGSKA (reference sequence). These data originate in a study of blood T cells in healthy people across ages. Study-level points and caveats: Older individuals had lower TCR beta diversity per million T cells (the decline was roughly linear). Since the PBMCs were unsorted, naive and antigen-experienced cells could not be conclusively compared. Unknown donor CMV status possibly confounded expanded clonotype changes.

V gene TRBV20-1 combines with J gene TRBJ2-5; 10 bases are shared with TRBD1. The sequence came from a woman in her 30s in good health. The sequencing sample was made of blood. In DNA form, the CDR3 reads TGCAGTGCAACCGGGACAGGGGATTGGGAGCAGTACTTC. It codes for CSATGTGDWEQYF.